Each of the 8 T cell receptor beta chains below was sequenced from the same sample in a study of blood T cell repertoires in COVID-19. Clones were read by immunoSEQ multiplex PCR, and TCRdb kept only the in-frame ones, dropping some. The repertoire holds around 270,000 clones, with around 84% as singletons. The specimen was peripheral blood. The receptors originated from a woman aged 55 to 70 with COVID-19, enrolled during active disease.

This rearrangement joins TRBV28 to TRBJ1-2; D is possibly TRBD1 (5 bases). The germline V gene has CDR1 MDHEN and CDR2 SYDVKM. V shed 3 bases and J shed 6 bases, with 26 bases lying between them. The CDR3 is made up of 18 amino acids. Here the CDR3 DNA reads TGTGCCAGCAGTTTGTACGGGCAGGGAACCTTCCTTATTCATGGCTACACCTTC. Protein product: CASSLYGQGTFLIHGYTF.

The chain is built from TRBV7-2 and TRBJ2-7; D perhaps matches TRBD2 (6 bases). The V and J ends lost 5 bases and 2 bases respectively, with 19 bases between them. The CDR3 length is 16 residues. The germline V gene encodes CDR1 SGHTA and CDR2 FQGNSA. The CDR3 reads CASSPLGERVPYEQYF. The CDR3 DNA reads TGTGCCAGCAGCCCACTCGGCGAGCGGGTCCCCTACGAGCAGTACTTC.

The rearrangement joins TRBV4-1 to TRBJ2-6; D possibly corresponds to TRBD2 (6 bases). The V gene's germline CDR1 is MGHRA and CDR2 YSYEKL. The CDR3 consists of 15 residues. The V end lost 1 base, the J end lost 4 bases, and 8 bases lay between the germline ends. The CDR3, as DNA: TGCGCCAGCAGCCAAGTGGCGGGAGGGGCCAACGTCCTGACTTTC. It encodes CASSQVAGGANVLTF.

V is TRBV11-2 and J is TRBJ2-5; maybe TRBD2 (7 bases). Germline CDR1 is SGHAT and CDR2 is FQNNGV. Trimming removed 5 bases at V and 1 base at J, with 17 bases between. The CDR3 runs 16 residues. The CDR3 loop is CASSLGGAFFQETQYF. DNA for the CDR3: TGTGCCAGCAGCCTGGGGGGGGCGTTTTTCCAAGAGACCCAGTACTTC.

The genes are TRBV11-3 and TRBJ2-3, with a tentative D call TRBD1 (5 bases). The CDR3 is made up of 12 amino acids. V was cut by 6 bases and J by 5 bases, with 9 bases left in between. CDR1 and CDR2 (germline): SGHNT, YENEEA. The CDR3 DNA follows: TGTGCCAGCAGTCTCAGGGAAGATACGCAGTATTTT. Its protein is CASSLREDTQYF.

The chain joins TRBV18 to TRBJ2-5, with unresolved D. The V and J ends lost 3 bases and 4 bases respectively, with 9 bases between them. The length of the CDR3 is 13 residues. Germline CDR1 and CDR2: KGHSH and LQKENI. The CDR3 loop reads CASSPPTRETQYF. DNA of the CDR3: TGTGCCAGCTCACCCCCCACAAGAGAGACCCAGTACTTC.

The CDR3 spells CASSKDGGKSNQPQHF. In nucleotides, the CDR3 is TGTGCCAGCAGCAAAGATGGGGGGAAGAGCAATCAGCCCCAGCATTTT. The rearrangement uses TRBV21-1 and TRBJ1-5. TRBV21-1 has pseudogene status. The CDR3 has 16 residues.

The chain carries TRBV5-1 and TRBJ2-2, with TRBD2 as a possible D gene (5 bases). The CDR3 consists of 14 residues. The germline CDR1 and CDR2 sequences are SGHRS and YFSETQ. The V end was cut by 5 bases, the J end by 7 bases, with 15 bases between. CDR3 sequence reads: CASREGNIGGELFF. The DNA of the CDR3 is TGCGCCAGCAGAGAGGGAAACATTGGCGGGGAGCTGTTTTTT.